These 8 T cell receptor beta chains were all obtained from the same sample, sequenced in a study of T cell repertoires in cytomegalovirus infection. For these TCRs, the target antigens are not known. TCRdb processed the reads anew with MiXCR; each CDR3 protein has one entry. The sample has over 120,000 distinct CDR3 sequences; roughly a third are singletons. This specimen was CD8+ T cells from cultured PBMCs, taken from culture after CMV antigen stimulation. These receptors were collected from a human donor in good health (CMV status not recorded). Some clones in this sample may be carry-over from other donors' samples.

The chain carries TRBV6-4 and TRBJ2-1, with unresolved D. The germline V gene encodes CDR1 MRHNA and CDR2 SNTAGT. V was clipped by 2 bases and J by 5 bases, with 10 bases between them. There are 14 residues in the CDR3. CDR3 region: CASSDGQENNEQFF. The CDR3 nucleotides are TGTGCCAGCAGTGACGGGCAGGAGAACAATGAGCAGTTCTTC.

CDR3 protein: CASSIVTPPTNEKLFF. In DNA, the CDR3 is TGTGCCAGCAGCATAGTGACACCCCCTACTAATGAAAAACTGTTTTTT. The V and J genes are TRBV2 and TRBJ1-4; unclear D gene. The germline gives CDR1 SNHLY, CDR2 FYNNEI. The ends were cut back, 6 bases at V and 2 bases at J, with 16 bases in the middle. This CDR3 contains 16 residues. Complete variable domain (other parts from reference TRBV2 and TRBJ1-4): EPEVTQTPSHQVTQMGQEVILRCVPISNHLYFYWYRQILGQKVEFLVSFYNNEISEKSEIFDDQFSVERPDGSNFTLKIRSTKLEDSAMYFCASSIVTPPTNEKLFFGSGTQLSVL.

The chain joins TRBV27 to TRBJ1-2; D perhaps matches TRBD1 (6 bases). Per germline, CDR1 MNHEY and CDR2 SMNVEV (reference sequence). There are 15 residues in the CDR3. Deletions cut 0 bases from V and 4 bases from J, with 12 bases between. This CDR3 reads CASSLSLGALYGYTF. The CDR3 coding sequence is TGTGCCAGCAGTTTATCGCTGGGGGCGCTCTATGGCTACACCTTC.

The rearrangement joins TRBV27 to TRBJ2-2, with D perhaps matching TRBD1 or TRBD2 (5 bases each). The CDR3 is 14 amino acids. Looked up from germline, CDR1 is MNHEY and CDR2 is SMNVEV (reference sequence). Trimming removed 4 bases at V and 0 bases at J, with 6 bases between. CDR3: CASSWGTNTGELFF. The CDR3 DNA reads TGTGCCAGCAGTTGGGGGACGAACACCGGGGAGCTGTTTTTT.

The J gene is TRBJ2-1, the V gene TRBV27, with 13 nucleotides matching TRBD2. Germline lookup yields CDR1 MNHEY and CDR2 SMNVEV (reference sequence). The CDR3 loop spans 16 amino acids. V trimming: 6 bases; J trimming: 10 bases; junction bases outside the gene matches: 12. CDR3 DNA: TGTGCCAGCAGCCGCCTAACTAGCGGGGGGGCTCGGGAGCAGTTCTTC. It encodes CASSRLTSGGAREQFF.

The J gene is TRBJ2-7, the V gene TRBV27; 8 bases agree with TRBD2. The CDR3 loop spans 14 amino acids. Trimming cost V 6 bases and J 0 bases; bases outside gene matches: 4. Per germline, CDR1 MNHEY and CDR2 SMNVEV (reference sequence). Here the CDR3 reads CASRSGGSSYEQYF. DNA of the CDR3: TGTGCCAGCAGGTCGGGGGGGAGCTCCTACGAGCAGTACTTC.

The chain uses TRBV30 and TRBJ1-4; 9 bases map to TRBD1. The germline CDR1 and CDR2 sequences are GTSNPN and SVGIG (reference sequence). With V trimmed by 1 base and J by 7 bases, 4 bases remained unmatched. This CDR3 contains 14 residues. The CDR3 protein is CAWSEGQGGEKLFF. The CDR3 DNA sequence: TGTGCCTGGAGTGAGGGACAGGGAGGTGAAAAACTGTTTTTT.

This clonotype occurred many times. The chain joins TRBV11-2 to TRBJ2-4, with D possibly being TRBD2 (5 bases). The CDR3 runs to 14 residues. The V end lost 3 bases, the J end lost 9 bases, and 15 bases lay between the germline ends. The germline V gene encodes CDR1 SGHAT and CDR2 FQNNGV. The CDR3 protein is CASSFNRARGIQYF. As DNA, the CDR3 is TGTGCCAGCAGCTTCAACCGGGCCCGGGGCATTCAGTACTTC.